Following are 21 T cell receptor beta chains from one sample sequenced in a study of cytomegalovirus exposure and HLA in healthy donors. Both 60 Vbeta primers and 13 Jbeta primers went into the PCR. Profiled with immunoSEQ multiplex PCR; TCRdb holds only in-frame clones, not every one. The data hold some 170,000 clones, with approximately 79% observed a single time. The sequencing input was PBMCs. Receptors were obtained from a middle-aged man in good health and CMV-seronegative.

The chain recombines TRBV27 with TRBJ1-2; D not resolved. CDR1 and CDR2 (germline): MNHEY, SMNVEV (reference sequence). The CDR3 covers 15 residues. V was cut by 5 bases and J by 4 bases, with 17 bases left in between. CDR3 DNA: TGTGCCAGCAGTCCGGCGGATACTAATTTCTATGGCTACACCTTC. Its protein is CASSPADTNFYGYTF.

This clone was seen once. The identical CDR3 is also encoded by other nucleotide sequences in the sample. The chain combines TRBV7-2 with TRBJ2-4; no reliable D call. The length of the CDR3 is 16 residues. The ends were cut back, 4 bases at V and 0 bases at J, with 13 bases in the middle. CDR1 is SGHTA and CDR2 is FQGNSA in the germline V gene. The CDR3 coding sequence is TGTGCCAGCAGCTCATCAATCCAGGTAGCCAAAAACATTCAGTACTTC. Translated, it gives CASSSSIQVAKNIQYF.

As for this clone: Germline is not matched at one junction end, which may reflect a read error. This chain connects TRBV6-6 to TRBJ2-4, with TRBD1 matching over 7 bases. Germline V gene data show CDR1 as MNHNY and CDR2 as SVGAGI (reference sequence). The CDR3 sequence is 16 residues long. The CDR3 DNA follows: TGTGCCAGCAGTTTAGACAGGGTCGGAGCCAAAAACAGTCAGTACTTC. It codes for CASSLDRVGAKNSQYF.

The rearrangement joins TRBV5-1 to TRBJ2-1; maybe TRBD1 (6 bases). Per the germline V gene, CDR1 is SGHRS and CDR2 is YFSETQ. The CDR3 spans 15 residues. V shed 7 bases and J shed 7 bases, with 21 bases lying between them. The CDR3 here is CASQLGGPRVNEQFF. CDR3 nucleotides: TGCGCCAGCCAATTAGGGGGACCGAGAGTTAATGAGCAGTTCTTC.

The chain is built from TRBV5-1 and TRBJ2-5, with D perhaps TRBD1 (6 bases). This CDR3 spans 14 amino acids. V lost 4 bases and J lost 1, with 11 bases in between. Per germline, CDR1 SGHRS and CDR2 YFSETQ. CDR3 nucleotide sequence: TGCGCCAGCAGCATGGAGACAGGCCAAGAGACCCAGTACTTC. This codes for CASSMETGQETQYF.

This clone was counted between two and nine times. This chain uses TRBV4-3 with TRBJ2-1; D might be TRBD2 (6 bases). Germline CDR1 LGHNA, CDR2 YSLEER. CDR3 length: 15 amino acids. V shed 3 bases and J shed 2 bases, with 11 bases lying between them. The CDR3 is CASSHQREPYNEQFF. CDR3 bases: TGCGCCAGCAGCCATCAACGGGAGCCCTACAATGAGCAGTTCTTC.

The chain joins TRBV7-2 to TRBJ2-5; D is unresolved. Germline values: CDR1 SGHTA, CDR2 FQGNSA. The CDR3 spans 15 residues. The V end lost 2 bases, the J end lost 3 bases, and 13 bases lay between the germline ends. CDR3 loop: CASSLSALIKETQYF. CDR3 sequence (DNA): TGTGCCAGCAGCTTATCGGCACTAATCAAAGAGACCCAGTACTTC.

This chain uses TRBV5-1 with TRBJ2-1; D gene unclear. Germline V gene data show CDR1 as SGHRS and CDR2 as YFSETQ. V gave up 0 bases and J gave up 11 bases, with 12 bases separating them. This CDR3 is 13 amino acids long. In nucleotides, the CDR3 is TGCGCCAGCAGCTTGGCCCCGGCAGGCAAGCAGTTCTTC. Translation gives CASSLAPAGKQFF.

The chain links TRBV7-2 to TRBJ2-7; 7 bases are shared with TRBD1. CDR3 length: 16 amino acids. Per the germline V gene, CDR1 is SGHTA and CDR2 is FQGNSA. The J segment lost 0 bases and the V segment lost 3 bases, leaving 8 bases of the junction unmatched. The CDR3 nucleotides are TGTGCCAGCAGCTTCTGGGCCGGGACAGCCTCCTACGAGCAGTACTTC. Protein sequence: CASSFWAGTASYEQYF.

On this clone itself: A read error is likely, as this CDR3 ends without the conserved phenylalanine or tryptophan. Because the CDR3's place on the DNA is in doubt, the DNA is left out and the CDR3 is given as listed by TCRdb. The V call is TRBV2, the J call TRBJ2-7; the DNA was not used to check the table's D call, TRBD1. Ends included, the CDR3 has 12 residues. Germline V gene data show CDR1 as SNHLY and CDR2 as FYNNEI. CDR3 sequence: CASRYPGGAAVL.

The CDR3 DNA is TGTGCCAGCAGTTTAAAGGGGGCTACTGAAGCTTTCTTT. Encoded protein: CASSLKGATEAFF. The genes are TRBV27 and TRBJ1-1, with TRBD1 matching over 7 bases. Germline lookup yields CDR1 MNHEY and CDR2 SMNVEV (reference sequence). The CDR3 consists of 13 residues. V lost 2 bases, J lost 5 bases, and 2 bases stayed unmatched.

This clone was seen only once. The gene calls are TRBV27 and TRBJ1-2; 9 nucleotides align to TRBD1. V shed 6 bases, J shed 8 bases, and the junction held 7 bases outside the gene matches. The CDR3 runs to 13 residues. In germline, CDR1 is MNHEY, CDR2 SMNVEV (reference sequence). The CDR3 region has the DNA TGTGCCAGCAGGGGACAGGGTATTTGGGGCTACACCTTC. Protein: CASRGQGIWGYTF.

The V and J genes are TRBV28 and TRBJ1-4, with D maybe TRBD1 (6 bases). CDR3 length: 12 amino acids. The V end was cut by 8 bases, the J end by 6 bases, with 10 bases between. Germline CDR1 reads MDHEN; CDR2 reads SYDVKM. This CDR3 reads CASCSGDEKLFF. The CDR3 bases are TGTGCCAGCTGTTCAGGGGATGAAAAACTGTTTTTT. Combining the CDR3 with reference TRBV28 and TRBJ1-4 gives the whole variable domain DVKVTQSSRYLVKRTGEKVFLECVQDMDHENMFWYRQDPGLGLRLIYFSYDVKMKEKGDIPEGYSVSREKKERFSLILESASTNQTSMYLCASCSGDEKLFFGSGTQLSVL.

The CDR3 DNA reads TGCGCCAGCAGCGAAGGGACAGGGGAGGGCGAGCAGTACTTC. This codes for CASSEGTGEGEQYF. The chain links TRBV4-1 to TRBJ2-7, with TRBD1 matching 10 bases. The V gene end was trimmed by 5 bases and the J gene end by 6 bases; junction bases not matched to a gene: 7. Germline CDR1 and CDR2: MGHRA and YSYEKL. This CDR3 is 14 amino acids long.

This chain connects TRBV30 to TRBJ1-3, with D possibly TRBD1 on 6 matching bases. Trimming removed 0 bases from V and 2 bases from J, with 23 bases in between. CDR1 is GTSNPN and CDR2 is SVGIG in the germline V gene (reference sequence). The CDR3 length is 19 residues. The DNA of the CDR3 is TGTGCCTGGAGTGTACTCGTCGGCCAAGGGGGTTTCACTGGAAACACCATATATTTT. This sequence encodes CAWSVLVGQGGFTGNTIYF. Looking up the rest from reference TRBV30 and TRBJ1-3 gives the full variable domain: SQTIHQWPATLVQPVGSPLSLECTVEGTSNPNLYWYRQAAGRGLQLLFYSVGIGQISSEVPQNLSASRPQDRQFILSSKKLLLSDSGFYLCAWSVLVGQGGFTGNTIYFGEGSWLTVV.

The rearrangement joins TRBV28 to TRBJ2-7; D is unresolved. The CDR3 runs to 14 residues. The V end lost 3 bases, the J end lost 3 bases, and 12 bases lay between the germline ends. The germline V gene encodes CDR1 MDHEN and CDR2 SYDVKM. CDR3 DNA: TGTGCCAGCAGTTTTCCCAGTCAGGTCTACGAGCAGTACTTC. This codes for CASSFPSQVYEQYF.

The genes are TRBV27 and TRBJ2-3; D is undetermined. The CDR3 totals 13 residues. Germline V gene data show CDR1 as MNHEY and CDR2 as SMNVEV (reference sequence). The V gene lost 5 bases and the J gene lost 0 bases, with 6 bases spanning the gap. The CDR3 spells CASSRRSTDTQYF. The CDR3 DNA reads TGTGCCAGCAGTCGGCGGAGCACAGATACGCAGTATTTT.

This CDR3 reads CALKEAGDWNTQYF. CDR3 nucleotide sequence: TGTGCCCTAAAGGAAGCGGGAGATTGGAATACGCAGTATTTT. The chain uses TRBV6-1 and TRBJ2-3; 8 bases fit TRBD2. The junction had 14 bases not matched to a gene; V was cut back by 11 bases and J by 7 bases. CDR1 and CDR2 from the germline V gene are MNHNS and SASEGT. CDR3 length: 14 residues.

Points on this clone: An end of the junction does not agree with germline; a read error may underlie this. The chain combines TRBV7-9 with TRBJ2-1; 7 positions match TRBD2. The CDR3 is 17 amino acids. Germline V gives CDR1 SEHNR, CDR2 FQNEAQ (reference sequence). The CDR3, as DNA: TGTTCCAGCAGCCTAAGGGCGGCGGGAGCACGATACAATGAGCAGTTCTTC. Its protein product is CSSSLRAAGARYNEQFF.

In this sample, this clone turned up once. The chain uses TRBV5-4 and TRBJ1-6; 9 bases align to TRBD1. Germline CDR1 reads SGHNT; CDR2 reads YYREEE (reference sequence). With 4 bases clipped from V and 7 bases from J, the junction kept 9 bases outside the gene matches. CDR3 length equals 16 residues. CDR3 in amino acids: CASSIGGQGGNSPLHF. CDR3 DNA sequence: TGTGCCAGCAGCATTGGGGGACAGGGAGGGAATTCACCCCTCCACTTT. The complete variable domain, with remaining parts taken from reference TRBV5-4 and TRBJ1-6, reads ETGVTQSPTHLIKTRGQQVTLRCSSQSGHNTVSWYQQALGQGPQFIFQYYREEENGRGNFPPRFSGLQFPNYSSELNVNALELDDSALYLCASSIGGQGGNSPLHFGNGTRLTVT.

This clone was observed a few times. The CDR3 coding sequence is TGTGCCATCAGTGAAAGTGGCCCCCCCTTCACAGGGGGCACAGATACGCAGTATTTT. Its protein product is CAISESGPPFTGGTDTQYF. The rearrangement uses TRBV10-3 and TRBJ2-3; 7 bases match TRBD1. The CDR3 sequence is 19 residues long. Trimming at V came to 3 bases and at J to 1 base, leaving 16 bases not matched to a gene. The germline V gene encodes CDR1 ENHRY and CDR2 SYGVKD.